Below are 17 T cell receptor beta chains sequenced from a single sample in a study of beta chain features in type 1 diabetes. What was sequenced were expressed TCRB transcripts, since all of the isolated RNA had been reverse transcribed. The assay was immunoSEQ multiplex PCR, and TCRdb's table has in-frame clones only and misses some. The top ten clones hold around 0.045% of a sample with roughly 380,000 clones, around 20% of them seen once. The sample taken for sequencing was naive CD4+ T cells from blood. Every receptor here comes from a woman aged 18-29 years in good health.

In this sample, this clone turned up a few times. The chain combines TRBV2 with TRBJ1-6; 7 nucleotides match TRBD1. CDR1 is SNHLY, CDR2 FYNNEI, per germline. The CDR3 runs to 15 residues. Trimming at V came to 7 bases and at J to 10 bases, leaving 13 bases not matched to a gene. The CDR3 DNA reads TGTGCCAGCACCGGGGAGGCAGGGGGATCATCACCCCTCCACTTT. This encodes CASTGEAGGSSPLHF.

This clone was observed a handful of times. The chain links TRBV6-5 to TRBJ1-4; D is unresolved. This CDR3 contains 14 residues. Trimming cost V 10 bases and J 0 bases, with 12 bases left between them. CDR1 MNHEY and CDR2 SVGAGI come from the germline V gene. The CDR3 loop reads CATRLSATNEKLFF. In DNA form, the CDR3 reads TGTGCCACCAGGTTATCAGCAACTAATGAAAAACTGTTTTTT.

This clone showed up just once. This same CDR3 is encoded by further DNA sequences in the sample. The chain combines TRBV14 with TRBJ1-2; D remains ambiguous. This CDR3 is built from 13 residues. CDR1 and CDR2 (germline): SGHDN, FVKESK. Trimming removed 0 bases at V and 4 bases at J, with 6 bases between. CDR3 bases: TGTGCCAGCAGCCAAGATCAAGCCTATGGCTACACCTTC. Its protein is CASSQDQAYGYTF.

This clone was detected a few times. The V gene is TRBV11-1, the J gene TRBJ2-3; 8 bases agree with TRBD2. The CDR3 totals 14 residues. CDR1 SGHAT and CDR2 FQDESV come from the germline V gene (reference sequence). Losses at the gene ends were 5 bases for V and 3 bases for J; bases not matched to a gene: 4. The CDR3 DNA sequence: TGTGCCAGCAGCCTCGGGGGGGCGACAGATACGCAGTATTTT. Its protein is CASSLGGATDTQYF.

The chain links TRBV4-1 to TRBJ2-7, with D perhaps matching TRBD2 (6 bases). Trimming pared 0 bases from V and 3 bases from J, leaving 12 bases between. From germline, CDR1 is MGHRA and CDR2 YSYEKL. This CDR3 comprises 15 residues. The CDR3 region has the DNA TGCGCCAGCAGCCAAGATTTTGGAGGGGACTACGAGCAGTACTTC. Residues: CASSQDFGGDYEQYF.

This clone has just a few counts. The chain couples TRBV5-1 to TRBJ2-1; TRBD2 matches at 9 bases. J was trimmed by 6 bases and V by 3 bases; bases with no gene match: 10. Germline CDR1 reads SGHRS; CDR2 reads YFSETQ. This CDR3 contains 16 residues. CDR3 coding DNA: TGCGCCAGCAGCTACGTGCTAGCGGGACTCGCCAATGAGCAGTTCTTC. This gives the protein CASSYVLAGLANEQFF.

The count of this clone is one. The V and J genes are TRBV5-1 and TRBJ2-3; 13 positions agree with TRBD2. Trimming removed 2 bases from V and 1 base from J; junction bases left unmatched: 1. The germline V gene encodes CDR1 SGHRS and CDR2 YFSETQ. This CDR3 is built from 16 residues. CDR3 residues: CASSFGLAGGTDTQYF. For the CDR3, the DNA is TGCGCCAGCAGCTTCGGACTAGCGGGGGGCACAGATACGCAGTATTTT.

The table lists this clone with a few counts. The CDR3 loop is CASSLRRQEGTEAFF. The CDR3 DNA sequence: TGTGCCAGCAGCTTAAGGCGGCAGGAGGGGACTGAAGCTTTCTTT. J is TRBJ1-1 and V is TRBV7-9, with D tentatively TRBD1 (5 bases). V was trimmed by 2 bases and J by 5 bases, leaving 15 bases between them. Germline V gene sequence: CDR1 SEHNR, CDR2 FQNEAQ (reference sequence). The CDR3 is 15 residues long.

The chain carries TRBV5-6 and TRBJ1-3; TRBD1 is a possible D gene (6 bases). This CDR3 has 16 amino acids. CDR1 is SGHDT and CDR2 is YYEEEE in the germline V gene. V was pared by 1 base and J by 2 bases, with 13 bases between. DNA for the CDR3: TGTGCCAGCAGCTTGACAGGGCGGGTCCCTGGAAACACCATATATTTT. Translating it yields CASSLTGRVPGNTIYF.

Written as DNA, the CDR3 is TGCGCCAGCAGCCCGGGACAGATAAGCACAGATACGCAGTATTTT. It specifies CASSPGQISTDTQYF. The V gene is TRBV5-1, the J gene TRBJ2-3; 7 bases fit TRBD1. Germline V CDR1 and CDR2: SGHRS, YFSETQ. Losses at the gene ends were 4 bases for V and 0 bases for J; bases not matched to a gene: 5. CDR3 size: 15 residues.

The V gene is TRBV4-3, the J gene TRBJ2-6; the D is unclear. V gave up 1 base and J gave up 7 bases, with 14 bases separating them. From germline, CDR1 is LGHNA and CDR2 YSLEER. The CDR3 has 16 amino acids. The CDR3 region is CASSQVTLTSANVLTF. CDR3 DNA: TGCGCCAGCAGCCAAGTTACGCTCACGAGCGCCAACGTCCTGACTTTC.

This clone was seen only a few times. The CDR3 is CAWRSPGAGNEQFF. Written as DNA, the CDR3 is TGTGCCTGGCGTTCCCCCGGGGCGGGGAATGAGCAGTTCTTC. This chain uses TRBV30 with TRBJ2-1, with D perhaps matching TRBD2 (6 bases). Germline V gene sequence: CDR1 GTSNPN, CDR2 SVGIG (reference sequence). Between the trimmed V and J ends, which lost 5 bases and 7 bases, there was a span of 18 bases. The CDR3 sequence is 14 residues long.

This clone was seen more than once but under ten times. The chain has TRBV4-1 and TRBJ1-1; 10 bases are shared with TRBD1. Per the germline V gene, CDR1 is MGHRA and CDR2 is YSYEKL. The CDR3 is 15 amino acids. With V trimmed by 6 bases and J by 5 bases, 9 bases remained unmatched. This CDR3 is CASSSQGTGVTEAFF. CDR3 DNA sequence: TGCGCCAGCAGTTCTCAAGGGACAGGGGTGACTGAAGCTTTCTTT.

This clone was counted only a few times. This sequence joins TRBV11-2 and TRBJ2-7, with 11 bases aligning to TRBD1. Per the germline V gene, CDR1 is SGHAT and CDR2 is FQNNGV. Losses at the gene ends were 4 bases for V and 3 bases for J; bases not matched to a gene: 5. The CDR3 is made up of 15 amino acids. The CDR3 region has the DNA TGTGCCAGCAGCTCTCGGACAGGGGGCATCTACGAGCAGTACTTC. This sequence encodes CASSSRTGGIYEQYF.

This chain connects TRBV10-3 to TRBJ1-5; D is unclear. V shed 3 bases and J shed 4 bases, with 13 bases lying between them. Germline loops: CDR1 ENHRY, CDR2 SYGVKD. This CDR3 is 15 amino acids long. CDR3 residues: CAISDQSSANQPQHF. The CDR3 DNA reads as TGTGCCATCAGTGACCAGTCAAGCGCGAATCAGCCCCAGCATTTT.

The V call is TRBV4-1, the J call TRBJ1-2; D might be TRBD1 (6 bases). The germline V gene encodes CDR1 MGHRA and CDR2 YSYEKL. V was pared by 3 bases and J by 4 bases, with 12 bases between. The CDR3 is 14 amino acids. The CDR3 is CASSHAGAGYGYTF. CDR3 in DNA: TGCGCCAGCAGCCACGCAGGGGCAGGCTATGGCTACACCTTC.

The rearrangement joins TRBV5-4 to TRBJ2-7; 10 nucleotides align to TRBD2. The CDR3 loop spans 14 amino acids. V gave up 3 bases and J gave up 0 bases; unmatched junction bases: 0. The germline gives CDR1 SGHNT, CDR2 YYREEE (reference sequence). The DNA for the CDR3 is TGTGCCAGCAGCTCTAGCGGGAGCTCCTACGAGCAGTACTTC. This encodes CASSSSGSSYEQYF. The whole variable domain, remainder taken from reference TRBV5-4 and TRBJ2-7, is ETGVTQSPTHLIKTRGQQVTLRCSSQSGHNTVSWYQQALGQGPQFIFQYYREEENGRGNFPPRFSGLQFPNYSSELNVNALELDDSALYLCASSSSGSSYEQYFGPGTRLTVT.